The rows below give T cell receptor beta chains drawn from one sample of a study of cytomegalovirus exposure and HLA in healthy donors. TCRdb's table, derived via immunoSEQ multiplex PCR, lists solely in-frame clones and lacks some. The top ten hold less than 3.5% of the sample, which has approximately 100,000 clones, 74% seen once. Specimen: PBMCs. The receptors stem from a man aged 45-65 years in good health and CMV-seropositive. The CDR3 runs from the conserved cysteine through the conserved F or W. A D gene is named only where the DNA matches it firmly. Not all rows give a size; the values are once, few, many and, for expanded clones, a class.

d_call | cdr3_length | j_call | v_call | clone_size | cdr3_aa | cdr3_nt
- | 15 | TRBJ1-3 | TRBV6-5 | - | CASSYSGVSGNTIYF | TGTGCCAGCAGTTACTCAGGGGTCTCTGGAAACACCATATATTTT
- | 15 | TRBJ2-3 | TRBV7-9 | - | CASSPQQASTDTQYF | TGTGCCAGCAGCCCCCAACAGGCTAGCACAGATACGCAGTATTTT
TRBD1 | 16 | TRBJ1-3 | TRBV9 | - | CASSAPGQGAGNTIYF | TGTGCCAGCAGCGCCCCGGGACAGGGGGCTGGAAACACCATATATTTT
- | 15 | TRBJ1-1 | TRBV19 | few | CASSLGGGLGTEAFF | TGTGCCAGTAGTTTAGGGGGGGGTTTGGGCACTGAAGCTTTCTTT
TRBD1 | 14 | TRBJ2-1 | TRBV27 | - | CASSSPRQGNEQFF | TGTGCCAGCAGCTCACCTCGACAGGGCAATGAGCAGTTCTTC
- | 15 | TRBJ1-5 | TRBV6-6 | - | CASSYSRVRDQPQHF | TGTGCCAGCAGTTACTCCAGGGTCCGGGATCAGCCCCAGCATTTT
- | 18 | TRBJ2-7 | TRBV9 | - | CASSVAPGGAGYSYEQYF | TGTGCCAGCAGCGTAGCCCCCGGTGGGGCAGGATATTCCTACGAGCAGTACTTC
- | 14 | TRBJ2-7 | TRBV7-2 | - | CASSYRLASYEQYF | TGTGCCAGCAGCTACCGCCTAGCTTCCTACGAGCAGTACTTC
TRBD2 | 14 | TRBJ2-1 | TRBV6-6 | - | CASSYLPGGGEQFF | TGTGCCAGCAGTTACCTGCCGGGCGGGGGGGAGCAGTTCTTC
TRBD2 | 13 | TRBJ2-5 | TRBV6-6 | - | CASRQLAEETQYF | TGTGCCAGCCGACAACTAGCGGAAGAGACCCAGTACTTC
TRBD1 | 16 | TRBJ2-5 | TRBV25-1 | - | CASSESGQEYQETQYF | TGTGCCAGCAGTGAATCGGGACAGGAGTACCAAGAGACCCAGTACTTC
- | 14 | TRBJ2-2 | TRBV7-3 | few | CASSLGAQTGELFF | TGTGCCAGCAGCTTAGGAGCGCAGACCGGGGAGCTGTTTTTT
TRBD1 | 14 | TRBJ2-5 | TRBV25-1 | - | CASSEPGQEETQYF | TGTGCCAGCAGCGAGCCGGGACAGGAAGAGACCCAGTACTTC
TRBD1 | 17 | TRBJ2-5 | TRBV15 | - | CATSRESPGQGFETQYF | TGTGCCACCAGCAGAGAGTCCCCGGGACAGGGGTTTGAAACCCAGTACTTC
TRBD1 | 16 | TRBJ1-4 | TRBV7-9 | - | CASSSGQGPLNEKLFF | TGTGCCAGCAGCTCCGGACAGGGACCACTTAATGAAAAACTGTTTTTT
- | 20 | TRBJ1-3 | TRBV21-1 | - | CASSKVTFGVRTISGNTIYF | TGTGCCAGCAGCAAAGTGACTTTTGGTGTCAGGACAATCTCTGGAAACACCATATATTTT
TRBD1 | 16 | TRBJ1-1 | TRBV25-1 | - | CASSEGTGLLSTEAFF | TGTGCCAGCAGTGAAGGGACAGGACTTTTGAGCACTGAAGCTTTCTTT
TRBD2 | 14 | TRBJ2-3 | TRBV6-1 | few | CASSERLAEDTQYF | TGTGCCAGCAGTGAGCGACTAGCCGAAGATACGCAGTATTTT
- | 15 | TRBJ2-1 | TRBV9 | - | CASSATKSSYNEQFF | TGTGCCAGCAGCGCTACGAAAAGCTCCTACAATGAGCAGTTCTTC